A single sample is the source of the 6 T cell receptor beta chains below, sequenced in a study of technical replicates of blood from several donors. Sequencing used immunoSEQ multiplex PCR; TCRdb keeps in-frame clones, though not all of them. The sample has roughly 60,000 clones, about nine tenths seen once. The specimen sequenced was PBMCs. Receptor source: a human donor in good health. Some clones in this sample may be carry-over from other donors' samples.

This chain links TRBV5-1 with TRBJ1-1; TRBD1 agrees at 11 bases. Unmatched junction bases numbered 2, after V lost 0 bases and J lost 4 bases. The CDR3 consists of 15 residues. Germline V gene data show CDR1 as SGHRS and CDR2 as YFSETQ. The CDR3 region is CASSLEGTGGTEAFF. DNA of the CDR3: TGCGCCAGCAGCTTGGAAGGGACAGGGGGCACTGAAGCTTTCTTT.

Here the CDR3 DNA reads TGTGCCAGCAGCTTAGATGGGGGGAGCGGGGGCCAAGAGACCCAGTACTTC. This codes for CASSLDGGSGGQETQYF. This sequence joins TRBV11-3 and TRBJ2-5, with 8 bases that match TRBD2. The V and J ends lost 0 bases and 1 base, in that order; junction bases with no gene match: 7. The V gene's germline CDR1 is SGHNT and CDR2 YENEEA. There are 17 residues in the CDR3. Full variable domain (outside the CDR3, taken from reference TRBV11-3 and TRBJ2-5): EAGVVQSPRYKIIEKKQPVAFWCNPISGHNTLYWYLQNLGQGPELLIRYENEEAVDDSQLPKDRFSAERLKGVDSTLKIQPAELGDSAVYLCASSLDGGSGGQETQYFGPGTRLLVL.

This chain links TRBV4-3 with TRBJ1-5; D is undetermined. V lost 6 bases and J 2 bases, leaving 11 bases between the germline ends. The CDR3 consists of 14 residues. Germline lookup yields CDR1 LGHNA and CDR2 YSLEER. CDR3 sequence reads: CASSLTWGNQPQHF. The DNA of the CDR3 is TGCGCCAGCAGTCTGACATGGGGCAATCAGCCCCAGCATTTT.

In regard to this clone: Germline is not matched at one junction end, which may reflect a read error. The chain recombines TRBV7-9 with TRBJ2-3; tentatively, D is TRBD1 or TRBD2 (5 bases each). Germline V gives CDR1 SEHNR, CDR2 FQNEAQ (reference sequence). This CDR3 contains 14 residues. The CDR3 coding sequence is TGTGCCAGCAGCCTAGCCCAGGGTACAGATACGCAGTATTTT. Amino acid sequence: CASSLAQGTDTQYF.

V and J are TRBV15 and TRBJ1-2; D not resolved. Germline V gives CDR1 LNHNV, CDR2 YYDKDF (reference sequence). Trimming removed 1 base from V and 2 bases from J, with 11 bases in between. The CDR3 sequence is 15 residues long. The DNA of the CDR3 is TGTGCCACCAGCAGAGGGTACAGCTCCAACTATGGCTACACCTTC. Translated, it gives CATSRGYSSNYGYTF. Filled out from reference TRBV15 and TRBJ1-2, the complete variable domain reads DAMVIQNPRYQVTQFGKPVTLSCSQTLNHNVMYWYQQKSSQAPKLLFHYYDKDFNNEADTPDNFQSRRPNTSFCFLDIRSPGLGDTAMYLCATSRGYSSNYGYTFGSGTRLTVV.

The chain recombines TRBV5-1 with TRBJ2-2; possible D gene TRBD1, 5 bases. This CDR3 comprises 14 residues. Germline-derived CDR1 and CDR2 are SGHRS and YFSETQ. V dropped 6 bases and J dropped 5 bases, with 14 bases sitting between them. This CDR3 is CASNDRVGTGELFF. CDR3 nucleotide sequence: TGCGCCAGCAATGACAGAGTGGGGACCGGGGAGCTGTTTTTT. Filled out from reference TRBV5-1 and TRBJ2-2, the complete variable domain reads KAGVTQTPRYLIKTRGQQVTLSCSPISGHRSVSWYQQTPGQGLQFLFEYFSETQRNKGNFPGRFSGRQFSNSRSEMNVSTLELGDSALYLCASNDRVGTGELFFGEGSRLTVL.